One sample yielded the 21 T cell receptor beta chains listed below, sequenced in a study of a mutant IDH1 vaccine in newly diagnosed glioma. Time point given: week 35, safety follow-up. In every dose of vaccine, 300 ug of mutant IDH1 20-mer peptide was given alongside topical imiquimod. These receptors lack a known antigen. TCRdb keeps only in-frame clones here, not all; method: immunoSEQ multiplex PCR. Of tens of thousands of clones in the sample, about 80% were seen once. Specimen: PBMCs, collected from a glioma patient whose treatment included an IDH1 peptide vaccine. These receptors all stem from a woman between 35 and 50 years old with glioma.

This chain joins TRBV2 and TRBJ2-7, with 7 bases identical to TRBD1. The J segment lost 2 bases and the V segment lost 3 bases, leaving 1 base of the junction unmatched. This CDR3 contains 13 residues. CDR1 is SNHLY, CDR2 FYNNEI, per germline. This chain's CDR3 is CASSDTGAYEQYF. DNA for the CDR3: TGTGCCAGCAGTGACACAGGGGCCTACGAGCAGTACTTC.

V and J are TRBV10-2 and TRBJ2-7, with D possibly being TRBD1 or TRBD2 (5 bases each). This CDR3 is built from 12 residues. V was cut by 7 bases and J by 2 bases, with 9 bases left in between. CDR1 is WSHSY and CDR2 is SAAADI in the germline V gene. The CDR3 nucleotides read TGCGCCAGCACCGGGACGACCTACGAGCAGTACTTC. Residues: CASTGTTYEQYF.

The gene calls are TRBV5-4 and TRBJ1-2, with 9 bases identical to TRBD1. Germline V gene sequence: CDR1 SGHNT, CDR2 YYREEE (reference sequence). The CDR3 extends over 13 amino acids. J was trimmed by 5 bases and V by 5 bases; bases with no gene match: 4. Here the CDR3 reads CASSPGQGYGYTF. The DNA of the CDR3 is TGTGCCAGCAGTCCAGGACAGGGGTATGGCTACACCTTC.

J is TRBJ1-5 and V is TRBV19, with no clear D. Trimming left V 3 bases short and J 4 bases short, with 10 bases between. This CDR3 region has 14 residues. Germline CDR1 LNHDA, CDR2 SQIVND (reference sequence). DNA for the CDR3: TGTGCCAGTAGTATGGGGAGGTTTAATCAGCCCCAGCATTTT. Translating gives CASSMGRFNQPQHF.

The rearrangement uses TRBV5-1 and TRBJ2-7; weak D call: TRBD2 (5 bases). The CDR3 has 13 residues. The V end was cut by 2 bases, the J end by 6 bases, with 12 bases between. Germline V lookup: CDR1 SGHRS, CDR2 YFSETQ. CDR3 residues: CASSFGGPSEQYF. The CDR3 region has the DNA TGCGCCAGCAGCTTCGGCGGGCCAAGCGAGCAGTACTTC.

The chain links TRBV25-1 to TRBJ1-4, with D possibly matching TRBD1 (5 bases). This CDR3 is 14 amino acids long. V dropped 3 bases and J dropped 6 bases, with 11 bases sitting between them. The V gene's germline CDR1 is MGHDK and CDR2 SYGVNS. CDR3 sequence reads: CASSDGGRHEKLFF. Here the CDR3 DNA reads TGTGCCAGCAGTGACGGGGGACGCCATGAAAAACTGTTTTTT.

Only one count was recorded for this clone. V gene TRBV5-1 combines with J gene TRBJ2-1; TRBD2 agrees at 9 bases. Germline lookup yields CDR1 SGHRS and CDR2 YFSETQ. The CDR3 totals 15 residues. Trimming at V came to 0 bases and at J to 3 bases, leaving 1 base not matched to a gene. The CDR3 nucleotides read TGCGCCAGCAGCTTGGAAGCGGGGGGCTACAATGAGCAGTTCTTC. This translates into CASSLEAGGYNEQFF. Together with reference TRBV5-1 and TRBJ2-1, the CDR3 gives the full variable domain: KAGVTQTPRYLIKTRGQQVTLSCSPISGHRSVSWYQQTPGQGLQFLFEYFSETQRNKGNFPGRFSGRQFSNSRSEMNVSTLELGDSALYLCASSLEAGGYNEQFFGPGTRLTVL.

This chain uses TRBV6-4 with TRBJ2-1; 10 bases fit TRBD2. V was clipped by 2 bases and J by 4 bases; unmatched bases: 2. The germline CDR1 and CDR2 sequences are MRHNA and SNTAGT. CDR3 length: 15 residues. CDR3 loop: CASSDLAGEYNEQFF. The CDR3 DNA reads as TGTGCCAGCAGTGACCTAGCGGGGGAATACAATGAGCAGTTCTTC.

The rearrangement uses TRBV29-1 and TRBJ1-6, with 8 positions matching TRBD1. The ends lost 6 bases at V and 9 bases at J; junction bases unmatched: 7. Germline V gives CDR1 SQVTM, CDR2 ANQGSEA. CDR3 length: 13 amino acids. CDR3 nucleotides: TGCAGCGTAACGACAGGGGAGGGTTCACCCCTCCACTTT. It specifies CSVTTGEGSPLHF.

The rearrangement joins TRBV7-2 to TRBJ1-6; D ambiguous. The CDR3 extends over 14 amino acids. Germline CDR1 reads SGHTA; CDR2 reads FQGNSA. V gave up 5 bases and J gave up 7 bases, with 12 bases separating them. CDR3 sequence reads: CASSPRTVNSPLHF. DNA for the CDR3: TGTGCCAGCAGCCCCCGGACGGTCAATTCACCCCTCCACTTT.

The rearrangement joins TRBV25-1 to TRBJ1-6; tentative D call: TRBD1 (5 bases). This CDR3 contains 13 residues. The V end was cut by 11 bases, the J end by 8 bases, with 16 bases between. The germline CDR1 and CDR2 sequences are MGHDK and SYGVNS. Here the CDR3 reads CAVKGDLDSPLHF. The CDR3 DNA follows: TGTGCCGTAAAAGGGGATCTAGATTCACCCCTCCACTTT.

This clone was seen a handful of times. This chain uses TRBV4-2 with TRBJ1-3; D is unclear. With 0 bases removed from V and 4 bases from J, the gap between germline ends came to 16 bases. The CDR3 extends over 17 amino acids. Germline V gene sequence: CDR1 LGHNA, CDR2 YNFKEQ. The CDR3: CASSQDLRVVWGNTIYF. In DNA form, the CDR3 reads TGTGCCAGCAGCCAAGATCTCCGGGTTGTTTGGGGAAACACCATATATTTT.

The chain uses TRBV5-6 and TRBJ1-6; possibly TRBD1 for D (6 bases). Trimming took off 5 bases at V and 10 bases at J, with 10 bases between the two ends. The CDR3 contains 12 residues. Germline CDR1 is SGHDT and CDR2 is YYEEEE. In nucleotides, the CDR3 is TGTGCCAGCAGTTCAGGACAGTCACCCCTCCACTTT. It translates to CASSSGQSPLHF.

The chain is built from TRBV5-1 and TRBJ2-7, with TRBD1 as a possible D gene (5 bases). This CDR3 spans 14 amino acids. Trimming shortened V by 0 bases and J by 0 bases, and 7 bases separated the two germline ends. Germline CDR1 SGHRS, CDR2 YFSETQ. The CDR3 bases are TGCGCCAGCAGCTTGGACAGGTTCTCCTACGAGCAGTACTTC. Encoded protein: CASSLDRFSYEQYF. Based on the CDR3 plus reference TRBV5-1 and TRBJ2-7, the full variable domain is KAGVTQTPRYLIKTRGQQVTLSCSPISGHRSVSWYQQTPGQGLQFLFEYFSETQRNKGNFPGRFSGRQFSNSRSEMNVSTLELGDSALYLCASSLDRFSYEQYFGPGTRLTVT.

This clone was seen more than once but under ten times. The chain uses TRBV5-1 and TRBJ2-3; D uncertain. The V and J ends lost 0 bases and 2 bases respectively, with 13 bases between them. Germline lookup yields CDR1 SGHRS and CDR2 YFSETQ. The CDR3 has 16 amino acids. The CDR3 region is CASSLDLLLPTDTQYF. Here the CDR3 DNA reads TGCGCCAGCAGCTTGGATCTACTCCTGCCCACAGATACGCAGTATTTT. Using reference TRBV5-1 and TRBJ2-3 for the parts outside the CDR3, the full variable domain is KAGVTQTPRYLIKTRGQQVTLSCSPISGHRSVSWYQQTPGQGLQFLFEYFSETQRNKGNFPGRFSGRQFSNSRSEMNVSTLELGDSALYLCASSLDLLLPTDTQYFGPGTRLTVL.

The gene calls are TRBV2 and TRBJ1-1; D call uncertain. V lost 7 bases and J lost 1, with 13 bases in between. The CDR3 is 14 residues long. Germline values: CDR1 SNHLY, CDR2 FYNNEI. The CDR3 sequence is CASKSEGGNTEAFF. Here the CDR3 DNA reads TGTGCCAGCAAGTCGGAGGGCGGGAACACTGAAGCTTTCTTT.

As DNA, the CDR3 is TGTGCCAGCAGCGTCCGCCCAGCGGGGGATTACAATGAGCAGTTCTTC. Amino acid sequence: CASSVRPAGDYNEQFF. The chain has TRBV9 and TRBJ2-1; TRBD2 matches 8 bases. The CDR3 is made up of 16 amino acids. Per the germline V gene, CDR1 is SGDLS and CDR2 is YYNGEE. V gave up 2 bases and J gave up 4 bases; unmatched junction bases: 8.

The chain has TRBV12-5 and TRBJ2-2, with a tentative D call TRBD2 (5 bases). Trimming removed 1 base from V and 7 bases from J, with 13 bases in between. The V gene's germline CDR1 is LGHNT and CDR2 FRNRAP. The CDR3 contains 15 residues. The CDR3: CASGLGGIVNGELFF. Here the CDR3 DNA reads TGTGCTAGTGGTTTGGGAGGGATCGTCAACGGGGAGCTGTTTTTT.

The chain joins TRBV11-3 to TRBJ1-1; no definite D call. The CDR3 totals 13 residues. Germline V gene lookup returns CDR1 SGHNT and CDR2 YENEEA. Trimming removed 1 base from V and 7 bases from J, with 10 bases in between. CDR3 loop: CASSLVAGGEAFF. For the CDR3, the DNA is TGTGCCAGCAGCTTAGTGGCTGGCGGTGAAGCTTTCTTT.

This clone was observed a few times. The rearrangement joins TRBV29-1 to TRBJ1-1; no clear D. In germline, CDR1 is SQVTM, CDR2 ANQGSEA. This CDR3 region has 11 residues. Between the trimmed V and J ends, which lost 3 bases and 5 bases, there was a span of 7 bases. Here the CDR3 reads CSVEEGTEAFF. The CDR3 bases are TGCAGCGTTGAGGAGGGAACTGAAGCTTTCTTT.

This chain links TRBV4-1 with TRBJ2-5; 10 nucleotides agree with TRBD2. The germline gives CDR1 MGHRA, CDR2 YSYEKL. The junction had 12 bases not matched to a gene; V was cut back by 1 base and J by 1 base. The CDR3 has 19 residues. As DNA, the CDR3 is TGCGCCAGCAGCCAAGGTCTTCAGGTAGCGGGGGGTCCCCAAGAGACCCAGTACTTC. Translating it yields CASSQGLQVAGGPQETQYF.